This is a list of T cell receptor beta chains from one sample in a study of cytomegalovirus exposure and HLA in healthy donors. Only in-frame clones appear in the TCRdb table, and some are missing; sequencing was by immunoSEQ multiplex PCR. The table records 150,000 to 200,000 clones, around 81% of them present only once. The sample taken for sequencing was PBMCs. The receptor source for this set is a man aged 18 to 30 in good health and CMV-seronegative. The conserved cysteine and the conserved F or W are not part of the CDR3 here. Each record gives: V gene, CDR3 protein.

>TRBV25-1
ASRPRQAAGVTEQY
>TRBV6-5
ASRLGTGGSEQY
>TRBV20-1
SASIRVGYT
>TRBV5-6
ASSAAPAGGVYEQY
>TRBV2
ASSEQGAGANVLT
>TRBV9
ASSARTSGGVNTGELF
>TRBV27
ASSPDRGAKQF
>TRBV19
ASSSVGQGYEQY
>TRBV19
ASSSGQARGNEKLF
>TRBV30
AWKQGLAGGEQY
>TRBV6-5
ASRGDRGYGYT
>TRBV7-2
ASSFDRRIDTQY
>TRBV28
ASSFADRGGETQY
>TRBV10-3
AISGPLAGVGDTQY
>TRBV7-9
ASSSTGLTLGYGAF
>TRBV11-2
ASSLAFTGTAFGNEQY
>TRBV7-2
ASSLNLGDLSYEQY
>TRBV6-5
ASSYTGLAGPNEQF
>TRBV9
ASSVGTSGSVDEQF
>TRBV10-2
ASSVADREQY
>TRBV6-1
ASEGLAGHNEQF
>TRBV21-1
ASSKGKGLIEQPQH